This TCR beta chain was captured by sequencing in a study of shared clonotypes between healthy human individuals (dated by TCRdb to about 2020). With regard to the full study: The cohort comprised a couple of women and a few men aged 18 to 49 years. Blood TCR repertoires of roughly five healthy adults were deeply sequenced to estimate repertoire size and the extent of clonotype sharing between individuals. To increase sequencing depth and limit assay-specific biases, TCR repertoire library preparation and sequencing were carried out by different laboratories using diverse techniques. For each donor, CD4 naive and CD4 memory were each run on three plates, CD8 naive on two plates, and CD8 memory on one plate. Between about 0.8 and 9 billion PBMCs per donor were obtained by leukapheresis. Here is what the overall study found, with its caveats: Only blood was sampled, and tissue TCR repertoires likely differ from those in blood. Estimated clonotype richness was generally larger for naive than for memory subsets. Incomplete sequencing was indicated by rarefaction of sorted-subset datasets, despite the large sequencing depth. Compared with non-shared clonotypes, clonotypes shared by all four sorted-subset donors had higher generation probabilities. Because the study included only a small number of donors, the genetic and exposure-history diversity represented was limited. Pairwise subsampling led to the expectation that sequencing depth would affect the degree of clonotype sharing among donors. When a handful of donors were compared, the shared fraction of clonotypes was about 5% for naive CD4, more than 3% for naive CD8, 2.3% for memory CD4, and roughly 0.4% for memory CD8.

Using the deep immunoSEQ assay, TCR CDR3 regions were amplified from genomic DNA by multiplex PCR. Extracted genomic DNA from each cell subset was distributed evenly across all wells of several immunoSEQ 96-well plates, and each plate was treated as a replicate. For sorted subsets, approximately 200 ng of genomic DNA, equivalent to 25,000 to 35,000 T cell genomes, went into each replicate PCR. The purified libraries were quantified using a Qubit 3.0 fluorometer, sized with a Bioanalyzer 2100, and then quantified again using the KAPA Library Quantification kit. A separate single-read 150-cycle Illumina NextSeq 550 flow cell was used to sequence each immunoSEQ 96-well plate. From the authors' description of their analysis: Because the immunoSEQ output included only junctional sequences and no quality scores, the filtering could not be the same as the filtering used for full-length reads. To assign V/J genes and CDR3, sequences were annotated using PyIR, a Python wrapper for IgBLAST v1.9, with IMGT germline references. Reads were removed for weak V/J assignments (E-value above 1e-6), missing CDR3, stop codons, out-of-frame junctions, or ambiguous translated residues. V3J clonotypes were defined as sequences sharing the same inferred V gene, J gene, and CDR3 amino acid sequence. Percentage overlap between repertoires was computed as shared unique clonotypes divided by the size of the smaller repertoire. Richness of each repertoire was evaluated using RTK rarefaction, the Chao1 estimator, and Recon v2.1 estimates of unobserved clonotypes. Generation probabilities for all TCRbeta clonotypes obtained by the gDNA method from four donors were computed using OLGA. In TCRdb, the immuneACCESS table is reduced to in-frame sequences with V and J assigned. These tables do not hold every clone; where another copy was compared, an unresolved V gene accounts for under half, and the others remain unexplained. From that table come the V and J calls and clone size; the DNA was used to work out D and trimming. The sample has roughly 2.5 million clones on record, more than 90% of them singletons. 0.11% to 0.15% of the sample belongs to the ten largest clones.

There are 12 amino acids in the CDR3, from cysteine to phenylalanine inclusive. The DNA shown is the 36-base CDR3, in frame from base 1. V is cut by 0 bases and J by 6 bases, and the space between the germline ends is 6 bases. Sequences SGHVS (CDR1) and FQNEAQ (CDR2) are obtained from the germline V gene. The donors were healthy, HIV-negative adults with no recently reported acute infections or vaccinations. All donors were Caucasian adults living in Nashville, Tennessee, USA. CD4+ T cells were enriched through magnetic negative selection, after which naive cells were positively selected on CD45RA and the remaining negative fraction served as the memory subset. Blood was collected by leukapheresis, and PBMCs were isolated by Ficoll-Histopaque density gradient centrifugation and then cryopreserved in liquid nitrogen vapor phase. Analytical flow cytometry was used to check the purity and quantity of every magnetically sorted T cell population. Each sorted fraction had its genomic DNA isolated and then quantified by UV absorbance on a Nanodrop 2000c.

A word on this clone: Its cognate antigen has yet to be identified. No much larger clone exists at a distance of one base, and base qualities are not known. The same CDR3 arises from other DNA sequences in this sample as well.

The TCR comes from a man between 18 and 29 years old in good health. Sequenced sample: naive CD4+ T cells sorted from blood. The cell subset or site label of this sample denotes: CD45RA+ positively selected. The sequence links TRBV7-8 to TRBJ2-7; the D call is tentative, TRBD1 or TRBD2, as each matches 5 bases. The CDR3 protein sequence reads: CASSLAGVEQYF. The DNA sequence reads TGTGCCAGCAGCTTAGCGGGGGTCGAGCAGTACTTC.